This T cell receptor (beta chain) was captured in a study of T cell changes during pregnancy in multiple sclerosis. V was clipped by 6 bases and J by 4 bases; unmatched bases: 8. Germline-derived CDR1 and CDR2 are MRHNA and SNTAGT. The CDR3 has 15 amino acids. Generated by immunoSEQ multiplex PCR, the TCRdb table keeps only in-frame clones and is missing some. The profile covers under 35,000 clones, with roughly 92% appearing a single time and about 0.76% taken by the ten largest. Sequencing used CD4+ T cells from peripheral blood mononuclear cells, obtained in the first trimester of pregnancy. This sequence originates from a female donor with multiple sclerosis, enrolled in a pregnancy study. V gene TRBV6-4 combines with J gene TRBJ2-2; 7 positions agree with TRBD1. The CDR3 sequence: CASSPNRGSTGELFF. The CDR3 bases are TGTGCCAGCAGCCCTAACAGGGGCTCCACCGGGGAGCTGTTTTTT.